Each of the 25 T cell receptor beta chains below was sequenced from the same sample in a study of glioma-infiltrating T cells. TCR alpha and beta CDR3 regions were amplified from RNA using iRepertoire nested multiplex PCR. MiXCR was run by TCRdb on the multiplex PCR reads, yielding one entry per CDR3 protein. Counted here are under 150,000 distinct CDR3 sequences, around 25% occurring once; the ten biggest clones make up roughly 29%. What was sequenced was glioma tissue, nonneoplastic brain tissue, or PBMCs (not recorded which). These receptors were obtained from a human donor with low-grade glioma or glioblastoma, undergoing nonglioma brain surgery, or in good health (not recorded which).

The gene calls are TRBV3-1 and TRBJ1-3; D perhaps matches TRBD1 (5 bases). The CDR3 has 15 residues. V gave up 5 bases and J gave up 0 bases, with 11 bases separating them. In germline, CDR1 is LGHDT, CDR2 YNNKEL (reference sequence). This CDR3 reads CASSRDVASGNTIYF. DNA for the CDR3: TGTGCCAGCAGCAGGGACGTCGCCTCTGGAAACACCATATATTTT.

This chain uses TRBV7-2 with TRBJ2-1, with D unclear. V was clipped by 1 base and J by 4 bases, with 5 bases between them. The CDR3 is 13 residues long. CDR1 and CDR2 (germline): SGHTA, FQGNSA. CDR3 DNA sequence: TGTGCCAGCAGCTTAGTTCCGTACAATGAGCAGTTCTTC. Amino acids: CASSLVPYNEQFF. The whole variable domain, filled in from reference TRBV7-2 and TRBJ2-1, reads GAGVSQSPSNKVTEKGKDVELRCDPISGHTALYWYRQSLGQGLEFLIYFQGNSAPDKSGLPSDRFSAERTGGSVSTLTIQRTQQEDSAVYLCASSLVPYNEQFFGPGTRLTVL.

The chain uses TRBV2 and TRBJ2-1, with 11 bases matching TRBD2. CDR1 and CDR2 from the germline V gene are SNHLY and FYNNEI. V was pared by 7 bases and J by 5 bases, with 7 bases of the junction left unmatched. The CDR3 is 15 residues long. The CDR3 here is CASTPGLAGHNEQFF. The DNA of the CDR3 is TGTGCCAGCACCCCCGGACTAGCGGGCCACAATGAGCAGTTCTTC.

The chain has TRBV6-1 and TRBJ1-3; possible D gene TRBD1, 5 bases. V was shortened by 7 bases and J by 4 bases, with 17 bases between the two germline ends. The CDR3 is 15 residues long. The germline V gene has CDR1 MNHNS and CDR2 SASEGT. The CDR3 here is CASTSSGLGGNTIYF. The CDR3 region has the DNA TGTGCCAGCACTTCGTCAGGGCTTGGAGGAAACACCATATATTTT.

This clonotype was detected once. The chain has TRBV7-9 and TRBJ1-1, with D unresolved. The ends were cut back, 4 bases at V and 7 bases at J, with 10 bases in the middle. Looked up from germline, CDR1 is SEHNR and CDR2 is FQNEAQ (reference sequence). The CDR3 is 12 residues long. The CDR3, as DNA: TGTGCCAGCAGCTCCCCATTCCTTGAAGCTTTCTTT. The encoded protein is CASSSPFLEAFF.

The chain couples TRBV5-4 to TRBJ1-1; possibly TRBD1 for D (5 bases). The CDR3 has 15 residues. Germline V lookup: CDR1 SGHNT, CDR2 YYREEE (reference sequence). The V end was cut by 0 bases, the J end by 4 bases, with 13 bases between. Here the CDR3 DNA reads TGTGCCAGCAGCTTGGGGGGCAGGGATATCACTGAAGCTTTCTTT. Its translation: CASSLGGRDITEAFF.

This clonotype was counted only a few times. The CDR3 nucleotides read TGTGCCAGCAGCCCGTGGCAAGGGCAGTTCTTC. Protein product: CASSPWQGQFF. The gene calls are TRBV28 and TRBJ2-1; no clear D gene. V lost 6 bases, J lost 12 bases, and 12 bases lay in between. This CDR3 is 11 amino acids long. CDR1 is MDHEN, CDR2 SYDVKM, per germline. Complete variable domain (other parts from reference TRBV28 and TRBJ2-1): DVKVTQSSRYLVKRTGEKVFLECVQDMDHENMFWYRQDPGLGLRLIYFSYDVKMKEKGDIPEGYSVSREKKERFSLILESASTNQTSMYLCASSPWQGQFFGPGTRLTVL.

On this clonotype: A much larger clone is a single base away; this may be a read error. In DNA, the CDR3 is TGTGCCAGTCATAACGGGGGCTCCTACGAGCAGTACGTC. Translated: CASHNGGSYEQYV. The chain is built from TRBV28 and TRBJ2-7; tentatively, D is TRBD2 (6 bases). This CDR3 has 13 residues. Germline V gene sequence: CDR1 MDHEN, CDR2 SYDVKM. V was trimmed by 9 bases and J by 0 bases, leaving 12 bases between them.

The rearrangement uses TRBV7-2 and TRBJ2-1; the D is unclear. This CDR3 region has 15 residues. V lost 1 base, J lost 5 bases, and 12 bases lay in between. Germline CDR1 is SGHTA and CDR2 is FQGNSA. The CDR3 here is CASSLVLVSNNEQFF. The CDR3 DNA reads as TGTGCCAGCAGCTTAGTTCTGGTCAGCAACAATGAGCAGTTCTTC.

This clonotype was seen more than once but under ten times. CDR3 bases: TGCAGTGCCTGCCCACCCAGCTCTGGAAACACCATATATTTT. As protein: CSACPPSSGNTIYF. The chain recombines TRBV20-1 with TRBJ1-3; D remains unclear. Germline lookup yields CDR1 DFQATT and CDR2 SNEGSKA (reference sequence). The CDR3 runs to 14 residues. V was trimmed by 6 bases and J by 0 bases, leaving 12 bases between them.

The table lists this clonotype with many counts. V gene TRBV20-1 combines with J gene TRBJ2-3; possibly TRBD1 for D (6 bases). Per germline, CDR1 DFQATT and CDR2 SNEGSKA (reference sequence). The length of the CDR3 is 14 residues. Trimming removed 5 bases at V and 1 base at J, with 13 bases between. The CDR3, as DNA: TGCAGTGCTTCGGCGGACAGCCGCACAGATACGCAGTATTTT. This gives the protein CSASADSRTDTQYF.

This clonotype was seen ten or more times. This sequence joins TRBV6-2 or TRBV6-3 and TRBJ2-1; possibly TRBD1 or TRBD2 for D (5 bases each). Trimming shortened V by 2 bases and J by 15 bases, and 20 bases separated the two germline ends. CDR1 is MNHEY and CDR2 is SVGEGT in the germline V gene. There are 14 residues in the CDR3. The CDR3 loop is CASSYASRVSQLFF. CDR3 sequence (DNA): TGTGCCAGCAGTTACGCTAGCAGGGTATCGCAGTTGTTCTTC.

The rearrangement uses TRBV24-1 and TRBJ2-2; D perhaps matches TRBD1 (6 bases). The CDR3 sequence is 16 residues long. Trimming pared 5 bases from V and 0 bases from J, leaving 12 bases between. CDR1 and CDR2 (germline): KGHDR, SFDVKD. DNA for the CDR3: TGTGCCACCAGTGCCCGGACAGTTTCGAACACCGGGGAGCTGTTTTTT. This gives the protein CATSARTVSNTGELFF.

The CDR3 spells CASASSGTSGGETQYF. The CDR3 DNA follows: TGTGCCAGCGCCTCCTCCGGGACTAGCGGGGGAGAGACCCAGTACTTC. The rearrangement uses TRBV6-1 and TRBJ2-5; 14 bases fit TRBD2. Germline V gene data show CDR1 as MNHNS and CDR2 as SASEGT. This CDR3 spans 16 amino acids. After removal of 8 bases from V and 4 bases from J, the junction contained 9 bases not matched to a gene.

The chain employs TRBV12-3 or TRBV12-4 and TRBJ1-1; weak D call: TRBD1 (6 bases). Trimming stripped 3 bases from V and 6 bases from J, with 11 bases between. This CDR3 comprises 13 residues. The CDR3 sequence: CASSFTGKAEAFF. The CDR3 DNA is TGTGCCAGCAGTTTCACAGGGAAGGCTGAAGCTTTCTTT.

This clonotype has at least ten counts. The rearrangement joins TRBV6-1 to TRBJ1-1; TRBD1 is a possible D gene (6 bases). CDR3 size: 14 residues. The V end was cut by 6 bases, the J end by 1 base, with 12 bases between. CDR1 is MNHNS and CDR2 is SASEGT in the germline V gene. The DNA of the CDR3 is TGTGCCAGCAGATTACAGGGACAGAACACTGAAGCTTTCTTT. The encoded protein is CASRLQGQNTEAFF.

The chain carries TRBV5-1 and TRBJ2-7; D could derive from TRBD1 or TRBD2 (5 bases each). From germline, CDR1 is SGHRS and CDR2 YFSETQ. This CDR3 comprises 17 residues. Trimming cost V 4 bases and J 5 bases, with 25 bases left between them. CDR3 nucleotides: TGCGCCAGCAGCAAAAACCCGGGGCTGATCCCCTACCACGAGCAGTACGTC. Protein product: CASSKNPGLIPYHEQYV.

Concerning this clonotype itself: This may be a read error: a much more frequent sequence differs by one nucleotide. This sequence joins TRBV27 and TRBJ2-3, with 7 bases lining up with TRBD2. CDR1 and CDR2 from the germline V gene are MNHEY and SMNVEV (reference sequence). The CDR3 contains 14 residues. The junction had 7 bases not matched to a gene; V was cut back by 5 bases and J by 5 bases. CDR3 region: CASSTKGREDTQYF. Here the CDR3 DNA reads TGTGCCAGCAGTACGAAAGGGAGGGAAGATACGCAGTATTTT.

The sample holds many counts of this clonotype. This sequence joins TRBV20-1 and TRBJ2-3; TRBD2 agrees at 12 bases. V was clipped by 2 bases and J by 2 bases; unmatched bases: 8. From germline, CDR1 is DFQATT and CDR2 SNEGSKA (reference sequence). CDR3 length: 17 amino acids. CDR3 sequence reads: CSARNLAGGQITDTQYF. The CDR3 nucleotides read TGCAGTGCTAGAAACCTAGCGGGGGGGCAGATCACAGATACGCAGTATTTT.

This clonotype was found many times. The chain couples TRBV28 to TRBJ2-7; a possible D gene is TRBD1 (6 bases). The CDR3 sequence is 14 residues long. CDR1 MDHEN and CDR2 SYDVKM come from the germline V gene. V gave up 5 bases and J gave up 2 bases, with 13 bases separating them. The CDR3 spells CASSISGVPYEQYV. In DNA form, the CDR3 reads TGTGCCAGCAGTATTTCAGGGGTGCCCTACGAGCAGTACGTC.

The V call is TRBV18, the J call TRBJ2-1; no definite D call. Germline CDR1 and CDR2: KGHSH and LQKENI. The V gene lost 0 bases and the J gene lost 2 bases, with 8 bases spanning the gap. The CDR3 sequence is 15 residues long. The CDR3 bases are TGTGCCAGCTCACCACCGGGAAGGACCTACAATGAGCAGTTCTTC. This gives the protein CASSPPGRTYNEQFF.

The sample holds many counts of this clonotype. The chain combines TRBV7-3 with TRBJ2-1, with 7 bases that match TRBD2. Per the germline V gene, CDR1 is SGHTA and CDR2 is FQGTGA. The V and J ends lost 5 bases and 6 bases, in that order; junction bases with no gene match: 13. The CDR3 sequence is 16 residues long. The CDR3, as DNA: TGTGCCAGCAGCCCCACCCTCAGCGGGATAGGCAATGAGCAGTTCTTC. Translation gives CASSPTLSGIGNEQFF. The full variable domain, its missing parts supplied by reference TRBV7-3 and TRBJ2-1, is GAGVSQTPSNKVTEKGKYVELRCDPISGHTALYWYRQSLGQGPEFLIYFQGTGAADDSGLPNDRFFAVRPEGSVSTLKIQRTERGDSAVYLCASSPTLSGIGNEQFFGPGTRLTVL.

The rearrangement joins TRBV24-1 to TRBJ2-2; possible D gene TRBD1, 7 bases. The CDR3 sequence is 18 residues long. The germline V gene encodes CDR1 KGHDR and CDR2 SFDVKD. V was shortened by 0 bases and J by 2 bases, with 15 bases between the two germline ends. The CDR3 sequence: CATSDLGGDSINTGELFF. The CDR3 bases are TGTGCCACCAGTGATTTGGGAGGGGACAGCATTAACACCGGGGAGCTGTTTTTT.

This clonotype was observed once. The chain couples TRBV14 to TRBJ2-3, with 9 bases lining up with TRBD2. Per the germline V gene, CDR1 is SGHDN and CDR2 is FVKESK. The CDR3 consists of 16 residues. The J segment lost 2 bases and the V segment lost 0 bases, leaving 3 bases of the junction unmatched. The CDR3 DNA follows: TGTGCCAGCAGCCAAGAAGAGCGGGGGGTCACAGATACGCAGTATTTT. Amino acids: CASSQEERGVTDTQYF. Supplemented by reference TRBV14 and TRBJ2-3, the full variable domain reads EAGVTQFPSHSVIEKGQTVTLRCDPISGHDNLYWYRRVMGKEIKFLLHFVKESKQDESGMPNNRFLAERTGGTYSTLKVQPAELEDSGVYFCASSQEERGVTDTQYFGPGTRLTVL.

In regard to this clonotype: Possible read error: a much larger clone is one base away. The V and J genes are TRBV12-3 or TRBV12-4 and TRBJ1-1, with TRBD1 matching over 7 bases. The CDR3 covers 14 residues. The DNA of the CDR3 is TGTGCCAGCAGTTTAAAGGGACAGAACACTGAAGCTCTCTTT. Protein: CASSLKGQNTEALF.